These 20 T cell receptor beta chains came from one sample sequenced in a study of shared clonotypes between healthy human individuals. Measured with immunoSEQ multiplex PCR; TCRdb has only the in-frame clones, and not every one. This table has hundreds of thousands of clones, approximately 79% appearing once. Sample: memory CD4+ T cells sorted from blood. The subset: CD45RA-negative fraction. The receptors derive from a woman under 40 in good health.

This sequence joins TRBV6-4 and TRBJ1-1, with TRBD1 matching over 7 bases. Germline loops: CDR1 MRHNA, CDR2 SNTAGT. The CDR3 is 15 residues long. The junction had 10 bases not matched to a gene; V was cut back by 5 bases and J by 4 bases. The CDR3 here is CASSRGDSRSTEAFF. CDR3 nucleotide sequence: TGTGCCAGCAGTAGGGGGGACAGTAGGAGCACTGAAGCTTTCTTT.

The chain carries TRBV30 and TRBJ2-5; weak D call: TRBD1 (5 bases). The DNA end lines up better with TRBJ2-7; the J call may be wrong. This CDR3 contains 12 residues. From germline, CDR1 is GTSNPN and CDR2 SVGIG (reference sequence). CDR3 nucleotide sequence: TGTGCCTGGAGGGACACAAACTACGAGCAGTACTTC. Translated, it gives CAWRDTNYEQYF.

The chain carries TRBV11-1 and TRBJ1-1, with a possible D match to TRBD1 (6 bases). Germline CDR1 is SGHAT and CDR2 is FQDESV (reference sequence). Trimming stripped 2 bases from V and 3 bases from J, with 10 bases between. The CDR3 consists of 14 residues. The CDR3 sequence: CASSLWGPDTEAFF. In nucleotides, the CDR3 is TGTGCCAGCAGCTTATGGGGGCCTGACACTGAAGCTTTCTTT.

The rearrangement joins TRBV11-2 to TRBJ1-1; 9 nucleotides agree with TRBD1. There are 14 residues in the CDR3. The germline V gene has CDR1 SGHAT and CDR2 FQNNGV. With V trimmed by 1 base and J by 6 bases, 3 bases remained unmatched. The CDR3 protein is CASSLGDRVAEAFF. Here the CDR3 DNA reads TGTGCCAGCAGCTTAGGGGACAGGGTCGCTGAAGCTTTCTTT.

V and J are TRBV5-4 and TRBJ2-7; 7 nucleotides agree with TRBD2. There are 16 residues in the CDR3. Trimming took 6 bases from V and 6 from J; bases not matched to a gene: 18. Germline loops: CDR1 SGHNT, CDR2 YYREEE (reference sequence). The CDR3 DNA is TGTGCCAGCACCTCGGAGGGAGGGCCTTCTGGGTCCGAGCAGTACTTC. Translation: CASTSEGGPSGSEQYF.

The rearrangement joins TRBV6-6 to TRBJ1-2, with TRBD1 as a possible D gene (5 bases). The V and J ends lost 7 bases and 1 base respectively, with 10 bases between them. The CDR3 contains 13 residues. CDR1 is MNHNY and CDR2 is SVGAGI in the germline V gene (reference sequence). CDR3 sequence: CASNPGHNYGYTF. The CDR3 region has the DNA TGTGCCAGCAATCCCGGACATAACTATGGCTACACCTTC.

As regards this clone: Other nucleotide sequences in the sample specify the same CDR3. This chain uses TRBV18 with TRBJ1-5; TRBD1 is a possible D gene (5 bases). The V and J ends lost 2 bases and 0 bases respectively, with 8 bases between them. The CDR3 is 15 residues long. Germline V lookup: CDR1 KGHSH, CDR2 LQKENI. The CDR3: CASSPWGNSNQPQHF. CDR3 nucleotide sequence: TGTGCCAGCTCACCATGGGGGAATAGCAATCAGCCCCAGCATTTT.

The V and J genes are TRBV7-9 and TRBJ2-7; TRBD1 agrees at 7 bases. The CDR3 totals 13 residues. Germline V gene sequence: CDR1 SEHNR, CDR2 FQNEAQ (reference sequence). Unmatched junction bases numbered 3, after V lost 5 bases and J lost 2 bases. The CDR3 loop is CASSPGGPYEQYF. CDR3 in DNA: TGTGCCAGCAGCCCAGGGGGACCCTACGAGCAGTACTTC.

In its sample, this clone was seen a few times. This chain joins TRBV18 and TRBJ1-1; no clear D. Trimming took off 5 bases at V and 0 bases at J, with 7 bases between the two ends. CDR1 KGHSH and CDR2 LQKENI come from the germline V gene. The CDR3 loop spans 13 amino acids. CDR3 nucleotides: TGTGCCAGCTCAGGAGGAATGAACACTGAAGCTTTCTTT. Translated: CASSGGMNTEAFF.

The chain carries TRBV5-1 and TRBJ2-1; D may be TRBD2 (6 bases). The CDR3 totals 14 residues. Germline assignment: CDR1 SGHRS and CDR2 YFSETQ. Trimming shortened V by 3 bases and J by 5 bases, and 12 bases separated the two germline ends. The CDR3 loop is CASSSGDEHNEQFF. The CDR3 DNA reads TGCGCCAGCAGCTCGGGGGACGAGCACAATGAGCAGTTCTTC.

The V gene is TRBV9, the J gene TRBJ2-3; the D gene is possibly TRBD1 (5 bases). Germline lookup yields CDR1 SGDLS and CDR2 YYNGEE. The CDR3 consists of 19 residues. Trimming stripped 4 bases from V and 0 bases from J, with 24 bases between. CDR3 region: CASSPSWGWAKGSTDTQYF. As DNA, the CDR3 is TGTGCCAGCAGCCCCTCCTGGGGTTGGGCCAAGGGGAGCACAGATACGCAGTATTTT.

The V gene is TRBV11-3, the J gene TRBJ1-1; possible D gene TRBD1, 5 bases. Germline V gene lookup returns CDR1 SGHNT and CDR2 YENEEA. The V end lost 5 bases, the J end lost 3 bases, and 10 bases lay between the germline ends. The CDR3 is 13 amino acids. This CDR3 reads CASSGGSHTEAFF. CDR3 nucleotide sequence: TGTGCCAGCAGCGGGGGGAGCCACACTGAAGCTTTCTTT.

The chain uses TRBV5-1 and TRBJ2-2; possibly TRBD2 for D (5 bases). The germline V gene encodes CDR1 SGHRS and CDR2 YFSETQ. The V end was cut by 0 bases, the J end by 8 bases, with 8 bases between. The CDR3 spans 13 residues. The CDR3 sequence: CASSLGTGGELFF. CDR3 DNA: TGCGCCAGCAGCTTGGGGACGGGAGGGGAGCTGTTTTTT.

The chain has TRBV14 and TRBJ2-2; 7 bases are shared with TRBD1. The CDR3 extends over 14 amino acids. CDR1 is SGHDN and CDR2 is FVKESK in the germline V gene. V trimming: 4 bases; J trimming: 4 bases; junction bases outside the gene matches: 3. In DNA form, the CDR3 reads TGTGCCAGCAGCCGCACAGGGGTCACCGGGGAGCTGTTTTTT. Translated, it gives CASSRTGVTGELFF. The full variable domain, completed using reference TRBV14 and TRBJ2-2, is EAGVTQFPSHSVIEKGQTVTLRCDPISGHDNLYWYRRVMGKEIKFLLHFVKESKQDESGMPNNRFLAERTGGTYSTLKVQPAELEDSGVYFCASSRTGVTGELFFGEGSRLTVL.

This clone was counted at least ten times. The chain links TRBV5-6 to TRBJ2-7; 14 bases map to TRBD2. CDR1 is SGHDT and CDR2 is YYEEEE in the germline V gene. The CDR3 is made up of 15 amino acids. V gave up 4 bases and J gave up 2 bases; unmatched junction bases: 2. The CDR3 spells CASSRGLAGAYEQYF. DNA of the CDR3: TGTGCCAGCAGCCGGGGACTAGCGGGAGCCTACGAGCAGTACTTC.

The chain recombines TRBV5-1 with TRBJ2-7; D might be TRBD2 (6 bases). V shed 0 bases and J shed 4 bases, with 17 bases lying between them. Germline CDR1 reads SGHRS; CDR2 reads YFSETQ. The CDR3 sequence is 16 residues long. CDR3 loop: CASSLAQGGTSYEQYF. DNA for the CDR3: TGCGCCAGCAGCTTGGCCCAGGGAGGCACTTCATACGAGCAGTACTTC.

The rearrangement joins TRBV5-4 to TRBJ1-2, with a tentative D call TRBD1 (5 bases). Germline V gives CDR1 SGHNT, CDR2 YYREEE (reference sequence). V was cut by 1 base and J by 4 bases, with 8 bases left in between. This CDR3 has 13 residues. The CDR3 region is CASSLPGRYGYTF. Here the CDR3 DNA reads TGTGCCAGCAGCTTGCCAGGGCGCTATGGCTACACCTTC. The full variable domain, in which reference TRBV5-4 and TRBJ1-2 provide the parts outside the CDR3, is ETGVTQSPTHLIKTRGQQVTLRCSSQSGHNTVSWYQQALGQGPQFIFQYYREEENGRGNFPPRFSGLQFPNYSSELNVNALELDDSALYLCASSLPGRYGYTFGSGTRLTVV.

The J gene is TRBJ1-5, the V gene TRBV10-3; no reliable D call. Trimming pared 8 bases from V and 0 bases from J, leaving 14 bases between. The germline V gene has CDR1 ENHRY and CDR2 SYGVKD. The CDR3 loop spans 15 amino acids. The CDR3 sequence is CAIAQTVNSNQPQHF. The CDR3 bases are TGTGCCATCGCCCAAACAGTCAATAGCAATCAGCCCCAGCATTTT.

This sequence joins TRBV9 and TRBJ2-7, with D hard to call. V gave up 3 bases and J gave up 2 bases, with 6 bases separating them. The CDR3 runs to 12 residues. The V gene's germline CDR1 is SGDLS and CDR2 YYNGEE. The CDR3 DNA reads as TGTGCCAGCAGCGCCACAGCCTACGAGCAGTACTTC. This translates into CASSATAYEQYF.

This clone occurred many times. Here the CDR3 reads CASSLAPAGQETQYF. In DNA, the CDR3 is TGCGCCAGCAGCTTGGCCCCAGCGGGCCAAGAGACCCAGTACTTC. The chain uses TRBV5-1 and TRBJ2-5; a possible D gene is TRBD2 (6 bases). Trimming shortened V by 0 bases and J by 1 base, and 10 bases separated the two germline ends. Germline V gene lookup returns CDR1 SGHRS and CDR2 YFSETQ. The CDR3 consists of 15 residues.